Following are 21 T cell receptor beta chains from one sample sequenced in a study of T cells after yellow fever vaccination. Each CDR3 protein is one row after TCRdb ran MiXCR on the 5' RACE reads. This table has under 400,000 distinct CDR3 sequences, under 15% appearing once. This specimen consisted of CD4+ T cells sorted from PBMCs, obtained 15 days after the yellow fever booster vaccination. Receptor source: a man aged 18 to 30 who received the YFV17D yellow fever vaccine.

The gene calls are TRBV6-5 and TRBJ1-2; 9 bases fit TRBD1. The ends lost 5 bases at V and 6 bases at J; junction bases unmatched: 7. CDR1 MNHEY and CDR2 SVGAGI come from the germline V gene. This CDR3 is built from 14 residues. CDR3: CASSLYRDRDGYTF. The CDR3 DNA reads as TGTGCCAGCAGTCTATACCGGGACAGGGATGGCTACACCTTC.

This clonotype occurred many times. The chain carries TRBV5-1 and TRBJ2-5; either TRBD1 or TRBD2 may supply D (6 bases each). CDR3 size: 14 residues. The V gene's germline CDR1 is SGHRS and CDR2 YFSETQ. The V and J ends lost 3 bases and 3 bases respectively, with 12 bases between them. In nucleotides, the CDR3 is TGCGCCAGCAGCTGGGGGGCAGGGGAAGAGACCCAGTACTTC. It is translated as CASSWGAGEETQYF.

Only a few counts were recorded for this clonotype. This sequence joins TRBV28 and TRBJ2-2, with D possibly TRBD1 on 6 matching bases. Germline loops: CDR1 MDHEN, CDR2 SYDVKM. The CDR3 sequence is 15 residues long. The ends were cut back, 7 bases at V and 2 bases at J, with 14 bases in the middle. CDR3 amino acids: CASTGQSLNTGELFF. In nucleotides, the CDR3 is TGTGCCAGCACCGGACAGAGCCTTAACACCGGGGAGCTGTTTTTT.

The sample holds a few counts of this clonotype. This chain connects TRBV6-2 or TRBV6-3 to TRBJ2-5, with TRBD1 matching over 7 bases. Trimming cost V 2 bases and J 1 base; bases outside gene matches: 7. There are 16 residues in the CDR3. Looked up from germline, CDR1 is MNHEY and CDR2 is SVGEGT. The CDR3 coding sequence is TGTGCCAGCAGTTACCGTTCCGGGACAGCCCAAGAGACCCAGTACTTC. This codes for CASSYRSGTAQETQYF.

Here the CDR3 DNA reads TGTGCCAGCAGCGGACAACTAGGAGATGAGCAGTTCTTC. Translated: CASSGQLGDEQFF. The rearrangement links TRBV11-2 to TRBJ2-1; D is possibly TRBD1 or TRBD2 (5 bases each). Trimming took off 5 bases at V and 8 bases at J, with 13 bases between the two ends. This CDR3 is 13 amino acids long. CDR1 is SGHAT, CDR2 FQNNGV, per germline.

CDR3 protein: CASSQTSDEQFF. In DNA, the CDR3 is TGTGCCAGCAGCCAGACTAGCGACGAGCAGTTCTTC. The chain employs TRBV6-2 or TRBV6-3 and TRBJ2-1, with 8 nucleotides matching TRBD2. The germline CDR1 and CDR2 sequences are MNHEY and SVGEGT. The CDR3 has 12 amino acids. V lost 6 bases, J lost 10 bases, and 5 bases stayed unmatched.

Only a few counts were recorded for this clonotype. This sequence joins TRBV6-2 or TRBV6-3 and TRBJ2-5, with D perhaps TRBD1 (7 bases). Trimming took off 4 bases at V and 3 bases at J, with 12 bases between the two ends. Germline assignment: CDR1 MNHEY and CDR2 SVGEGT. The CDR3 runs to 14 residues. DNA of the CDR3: TGTGCCAGCAGTTGGAGGGGGACAGAAGAGACCCAGTACTTC. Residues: CASSWRGTEETQYF.

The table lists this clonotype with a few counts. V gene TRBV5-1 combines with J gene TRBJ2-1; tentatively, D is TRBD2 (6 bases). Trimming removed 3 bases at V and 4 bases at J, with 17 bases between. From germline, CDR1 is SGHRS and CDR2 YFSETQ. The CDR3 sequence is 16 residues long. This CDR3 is CASSSPPVAGYNEQFF. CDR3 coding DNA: TGCGCCAGCAGCTCACCGCCCGTTGCGGGGTACAATGAGCAGTTCTTC.

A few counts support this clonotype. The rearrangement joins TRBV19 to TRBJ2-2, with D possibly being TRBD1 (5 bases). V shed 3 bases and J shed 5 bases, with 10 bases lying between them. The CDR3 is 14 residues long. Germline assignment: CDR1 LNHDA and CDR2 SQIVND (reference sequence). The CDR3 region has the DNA TGTGCCAGTAGTATTAGGGCAGGGACCGGGGAGCTGTTTTTT. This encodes CASSIRAGTGELFF.

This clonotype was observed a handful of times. CDR3 sequence (DNA): TGCGCCAGCAGGGAACAGGGGGATAGCACTGAAGCTTTCTTT. It translates to CASREQGDSTEAFF. The gene calls are TRBV5-1 and TRBJ1-1, with 8 bases lining up with TRBD1. CDR3 length: 14 residues. With V trimmed by 5 bases and J by 4 bases, 7 bases remained unmatched. CDR1 and CDR2 (germline): SGHRS, YFSETQ.

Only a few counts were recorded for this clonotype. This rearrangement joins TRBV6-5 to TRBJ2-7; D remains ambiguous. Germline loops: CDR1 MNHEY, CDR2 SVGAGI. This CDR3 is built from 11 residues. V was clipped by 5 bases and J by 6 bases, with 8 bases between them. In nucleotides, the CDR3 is TGTGCCAGCAGTGACGGTTCCGAGCAGTACGTC. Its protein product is CASSDGSEQYV.

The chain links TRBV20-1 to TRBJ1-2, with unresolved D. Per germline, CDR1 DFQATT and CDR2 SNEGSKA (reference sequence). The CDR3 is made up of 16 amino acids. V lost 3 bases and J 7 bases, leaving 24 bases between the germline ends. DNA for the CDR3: TGCAGTGCTAGGCACCCTCTGGGTCGGGAGCACGGTGGCTACACCTTC. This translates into CSARHPLGREHGGYTF.

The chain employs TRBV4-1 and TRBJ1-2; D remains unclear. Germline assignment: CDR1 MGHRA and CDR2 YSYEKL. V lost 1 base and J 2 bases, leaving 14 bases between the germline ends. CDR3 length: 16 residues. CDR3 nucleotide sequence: TGCGCCAGCAGCCAAGTCGGCAACAGAATAAACTATGGCTACACCTTC. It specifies CASSQVGNRINYGYTF.

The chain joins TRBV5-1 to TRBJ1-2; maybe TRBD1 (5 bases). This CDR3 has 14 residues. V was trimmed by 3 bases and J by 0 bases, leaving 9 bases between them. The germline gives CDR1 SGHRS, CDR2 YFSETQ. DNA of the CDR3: TGCGCCAGCAGCTCAGGGAATGCTAACTATGGCTACACCTTC. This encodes CASSSGNANYGYTF.

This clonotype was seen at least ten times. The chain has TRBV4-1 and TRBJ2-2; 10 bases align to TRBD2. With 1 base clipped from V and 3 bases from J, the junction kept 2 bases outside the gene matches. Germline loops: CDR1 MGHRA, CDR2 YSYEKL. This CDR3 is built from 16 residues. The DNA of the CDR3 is TGCGCCAGCAGCCAAGTAGGACTAGCGGACACCGGGGAGCTGTTTTTT. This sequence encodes CASSQVGLADTGELFF.

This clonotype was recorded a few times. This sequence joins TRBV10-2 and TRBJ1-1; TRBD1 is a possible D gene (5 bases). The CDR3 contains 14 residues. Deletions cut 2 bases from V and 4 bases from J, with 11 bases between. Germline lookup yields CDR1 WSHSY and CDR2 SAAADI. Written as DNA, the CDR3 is TGCGCCAGCAGTGAGGCAGGGCGGGGCACTGAAGCTTTCTTT. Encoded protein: CASSEAGRGTEAFF.

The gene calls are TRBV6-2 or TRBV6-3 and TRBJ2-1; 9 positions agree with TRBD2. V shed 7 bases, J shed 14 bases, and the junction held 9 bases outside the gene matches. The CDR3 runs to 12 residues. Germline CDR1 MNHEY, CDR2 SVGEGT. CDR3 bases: TGTGCCAGCACTCAGACTAGCGGTGACAAGTTCTTC. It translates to CASTQTSGDKFF.

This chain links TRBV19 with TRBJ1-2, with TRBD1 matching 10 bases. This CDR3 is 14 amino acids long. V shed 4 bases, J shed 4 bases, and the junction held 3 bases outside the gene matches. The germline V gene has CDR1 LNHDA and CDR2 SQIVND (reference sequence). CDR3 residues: CASSKGQGSYGYTF. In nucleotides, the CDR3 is TGTGCCAGTAGTAAGGGACAGGGGAGCTATGGCTACACCTTC.

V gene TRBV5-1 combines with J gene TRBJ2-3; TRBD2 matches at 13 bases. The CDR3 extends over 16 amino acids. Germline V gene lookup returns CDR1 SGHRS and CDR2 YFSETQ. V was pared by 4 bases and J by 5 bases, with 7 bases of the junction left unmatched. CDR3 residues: CASSIMTSGGLDTQYF. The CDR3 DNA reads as TGCGCCAGCAGCATAATGACTAGCGGGGGGTTAGATACGCAGTATTTT.

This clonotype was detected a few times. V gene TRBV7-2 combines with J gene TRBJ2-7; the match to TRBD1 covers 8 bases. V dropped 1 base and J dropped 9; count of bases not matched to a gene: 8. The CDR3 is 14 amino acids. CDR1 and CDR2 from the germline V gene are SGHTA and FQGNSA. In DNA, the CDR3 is TGTGCCAGCAGCTTAGGGGCAGGGGGCGCGGGGCAGTACTTC. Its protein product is CASSLGAGGAGQYF.

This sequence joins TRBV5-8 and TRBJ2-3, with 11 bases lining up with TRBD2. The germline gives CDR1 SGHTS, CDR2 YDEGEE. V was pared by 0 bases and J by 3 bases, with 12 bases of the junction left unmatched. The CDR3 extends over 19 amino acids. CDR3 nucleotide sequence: TGTGCCAGCAGCTTGGGCTTCACTAGCGGGGGATTTGGTACAGATACGCAGTATTTT. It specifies CASSLGFTSGGFGTDTQYF.